This T cell receptor (beta chain) was recovered during a study of T cell responses to AZD1222 COVID-19 vaccine. This clone was detected once. The junction had 2 bases not matched to a gene; V was cut back by 0 bases and J by 2 bases. This CDR3 has 15 residues. Germline lookup yields CDR1 SGHRS and CDR2 YFSETQ. Clones were sequenced by immunoSEQ multiplex PCR, and TCRdb holds only the in-frame ones, with some missing. The repertoire holds about 100,000 clones, with about nine tenths as singletons. This TCR came from an adult in good health. The source was peripheral blood, collected on day 0 of AZD1222 vaccination. This chain links TRBV5-1 with TRBJ2-7, with 10 bases lining up with TRBD1. CDR3 sequence: CASSLGTGGTYEQYF. In nucleotides, the CDR3 is TGCGCCAGCAGCTTGGGGACAGGGGGAACCTACGAGCAGTACTTC. Variable domain in full (rest from reference TRBV5-1 and TRBJ2-7): KAGVTQTPRYLIKTRGQQVTLSCSPISGHRSVSWYQQTPGQGLQFLFEYFSETQRNKGNFPGRFSGRQFSNSRSEMNVSTLELGDSALYLCASSLGTGGTYEQYFGPGTRLTVT.